The sample holds many counts of the clone carrying this T cell receptor (beta chain). This entry belongs to a study of neurological immune-mediated disorders. TCRdb called the 5' RACE reads again in MiXCR, with one record for every CDR3 protein. The sample shows some 120,000 distinct CDR3 sequences, about 3.2% of them seen only once. The trim removed 5 bases at V and 7 bases at J, leaving 11 bases unmatched. Germline CDR1 and CDR2: SGHKS and YYEKEE (reference sequence). This CDR3 spans 14 amino acids. The chain uses TRBV5-5 and TRBJ1-1; 7 nucleotides align to TRBD1. This clonotype originated in a woman in her 30s with multiple sclerosis. Material: PBMCs. The CDR3: CASSSGTVEFEAFF. In nucleotides, the CDR3 is TGTGCCAGCAGTTCCGGGACAGTCGAATTTGAAGCTTTCTTT.